The TCR beta chain described here comes from a study of cytomegalovirus exposure and HLA in healthy donors. Study outcomes and limitations: Among the most significant clusters, several appeared linked to common viral pathogens in a later analysis.

Per the germline V gene, CDR1 is LGHNA and CDR2 is YNFKEQ. This CDR3 contains 18 residues. Details on this clone: Its specificity is not known.

Vbeta (60) and Jbeta (13) primers were used in the PCR. Produced via immunoSEQ multiplex PCR; TCRdb's table is partial and in-frame only. The data show around 230,000 clones, with approximately 78% seen just once and around 0.44% held by the top ten. The sequenced sample consisted of PBMCs. The chain recombines TRBV4-2 with TRBJ2-5; 9 nucleotides match TRBD2. Matching the DNA end better, TRBJ2-7 makes the J call doubtful. The origin of this receptor is a boy between 5 and 17 years old in good health and CMV-seronegative. The CDR3 nucleotides are TGTGCCAGCAGCCTAGCGGTCCAGCGGGGGGTCCCCTCCTACGAGCAGTACTTC. Encoded protein: CASSLAVQRGVPSYEQYF.